This is a list of T cell receptor beta chains from one sample in a study of vaccination effects on CD4 cells after COVID-19. Only in-frame clones appear in the TCRdb table, and some are missing; sequencing was by immunoSEQ multiplex PCR. This sample has about 73,000 clones, with about four fifths found just once. Their antigens remain unidentified. The sample in question was CD4+ T cells from PBMCs cultured with HCoV-NL63 spike peptides, obtained before COVID-19 vaccination. Receptor source: a human donor who received a COVID-19 vaccine. Each CDR3 is given with its conserved first and last residue. D genes are given only for firm matches. A clone size is listed for some rows: how often the clone was seen (once, few, many), or a class if it is expanded.

D,size,V,J,DNA,CDR3
NA,NA,TRBV19,TRBJ1-5,TGTGCCAGTAGTTGGTCAGGGAAAGGGAGCAATCAGCCCCAGCATTTT,CASSWSGKGSNQPQHF
NA,NA,TRBV27,TRBJ2-5,TGTGCCAGCAGTTTTCGCCCAGACCCAAAGACCCAGTACTTC,CASSFRPDPKTQYF
NA,few,TRBV7-9,TRBJ2-1,TGTGCCAGCAGCTTAGGCAGCGCTCCTGGAGACAATGAGCAGTTCTTC,CASSLGSAPGDNEQFF
NA,NA,TRBV4-1,TRBJ1-1,TGCGCCAGCAGCCACAGCAGGGGAATGAACACTGAAGCTTTCTTT,CASSHSRGMNTEAFF
NA,NA,TRBV6-2/TRBV6-3,TRBJ2-2,TGTGCCAGCCGCCTAACGGGGGCTACCGGGGAGCTGTTTTTT,CASRLTGATGELFF
NA,NA,TRBV30,TRBJ2-3,TGTGCCTGGAGGGCGACCGGGGTGTCAGATACGCAGTATTTT,CAWRATGVSDTQYF
NA,NA,TRBV6-4,TRBJ2-1,TGTGCCAGCAGTGACTCGAGCGCCACAGGGTGGGATGAGCAGTTCTTC,CASSDSSATGWDEQFF
NA,few,TRBV5-1,TRBJ2-1,TGCGCCAGCAGCTTGGCGCAGAGCTCCTACAATGAGCAGTTCTTC,CASSLAQSSYNEQFF
NA,NA,TRBV6-5,TRBJ2-5,TGTGCCAGCAGCGGCTCGTGGGAGACCCAGTACTTC,CASSGSWETQYF
NA,few,TRBV5-1,TRBJ1-2,TGCGCCAGCAGCTTGGGGACGACAGCTTTAGGCGACTATGGCTACACCTTC,CASSLGTTALGDYGYTF
NA,NA,TRBV6-5,TRBJ1-4,TGTGCCAGCAGTTTTGAGGGCGCAAGGGGTAATGAAAAACTGTTTTTT,CASSFEGARGNEKLFF
NA,NA,TRBV15,TRBJ2-1,TGTGCCACCAGCAGAGTTAACCAAGGGGTCAATGAGCAGTTCTTC,CATSRVNQGVNEQFF
TRBD1,NA,TRBV2,TRBJ1-4,TGTGCCAGCAGTGAACGGACAGGGGGCATGAACAATGAAAAACTGTTTTTT,CASSERTGGMNNEKLFF
NA,NA,TRBV7-2,TRBJ1-2,TGTGCCAGCAGCTTATATACAGGGCGGTATGGCTACACCTTC,CASSLYTGRYGYTF
NA,NA,TRBV7-9,TRBJ2-2,TGTGCCACTACAGGGATTTTTAACACCGGGGAGCTGTTTTTT,CATTGIFNTGELFF
TRBD1,NA,TRBV7-2,TRBJ2-5,TGTGCCAGCAGCTTAGAGGCAGGGGGAAAGACCCAGTACTTC,CASSLEAGGKTQYF
NA,once,TRBV7-8,TRBJ1-4,TGTGCCAGCAGCCCTAAACCCTTCGACAGGCTCCCGAATGAAAAACTGTTTTTT,CASSPKPFDRLPNEKLFF
NA,NA,TRBV11-2,TRBJ2-5,TGTGCCAGCAGCTTAGACAGATGGATGGTTCGGGAGACCCAGTACTTC,CASSLDRWMVRETQYF
NA,NA,TRBV6-5,TRBJ2-3,TGTGCCAGCAGTTACTCACGGGGCACAGATACGCAGTATTTT,CASSYSRGTDTQYF
TRBD1,once,TRBV5-1,TRBJ2-2,TGCGCCAGCAGCTGGGAGACAGGGCGTCTTAGGACCGGGGAGCTGTTTTTT,CASSWETGRLRTGELFF
TRBD1,NA,TRBV15,TRBJ1-2,TGTGCCACCAGCAGATCGAATCTGGGACAGCGCTACACCTTC,CATSRSNLGQRYTF
NA,NA,TRBV5-1,TRBJ1-2,TGCGCCAGCAGCTTGGACCTCGGGTATGGCTACACCTTC,CASSLDLGYGYTF
TRBD2,NA,TRBV28,TRBJ2-2,TGTGCCAGCAGTTTGGATACGGGGGGGGGTACCGGGGAGCTGTTTTTT,CASSLDTGGGTGELFF
NA,NA,TRBV5-1,TRBJ2-5,TGCGCCACCTGTCGGGGCCTGAGAGAGACCCAGTACTTC,CATCRGLRETQYF
TRBD1,NA,TRBV2,TRBJ1-1,TGTGCCAGCACGGGGACAGGGGGCACTGAAGCTTTCTTT,CASTGTGGTEAFF
NA,once,TRBV4-3,TRBJ2-1,TGCGCCAGCAGCCAAGTGCCAGGGCATGAGCAGTTCTTC,CASSQVPGHEQFF
TRBD1,NA,TRBV5-1,TRBJ2-1,TGCGCCAGCAGCTTGTCAGCACAGGGGATCTATGAGCAGTTCTTC,CASSLSAQGIYEQFF
NA,NA,TRBV6-5,TRBJ1-6,TGTGCCAGCAGAAAGGGGTTCATAGATTCACCCCTCCACTTT,CASRKGFIDSPLHF
TRBD1,NA,TRBV11-2,TRBJ1-6,TGTGCCAGCAGCTTAAACAGGGGGTTCTCTTCCTATAATTCACCCCTCCACTTT,CASSLNRGFSSYNSPLHF
NA,NA,TRBV30,TRBJ2-6,TGTGCCTGGACAAGGCAGGTAGCTTCTGGGGCCAACGTCCTGACTTTC,CAWTRQVASGANVLTF
NA,NA,TRBV30,TRBJ1-1,TGTGCCTGGAGTGCGTTTTCCGGGAGCAACACTGAAGCTTTCTTT,CAWSAFSGSNTEAFF
TRBD1,NA,TRBV4-2,TRBJ1-4,TGTGCCAGCAGCCAAACCCCAAACCCGGGACAGGAGTGGCCAAAACTGTTTTTT,CASSQTPNPGQEWPKLFF
NA,NA,TRBV5-1,TRBJ1-3,TGCGCCAGCAGCGTCTTGGGACCCTCGGGGGGCTCAGGAAACACCATATATTTT,CASSVLGPSGGSGNTIYF
NA,few,TRBV10-3,TRBJ2-3,TGTGCCATCAGGGATCCTGGGGCTACAGATACGCAGTATTTT,CAIRDPGATDTQYF